This TCR beta chain was identified in a study of T cells in Graves' hyperthyroidism and ophthalmopathy. Study details: Specimen type is peripheral blood, collected at initial diagnosis prior to any treatment. Study-wide points: A model of 13 V-J pairs discriminated ophthalmopathy from stable hyperthyroidism.

Trimming at V came to 5 bases and at J to 4 bases, leaving 7 bases not matched to a gene. Germline assignment: CDR1 SGHTA and CDR2 FQGTGA. This CDR3 comprises 16 residues. Remarks on this clonotype: The antigen is undetermined.

The CDR3 regions of TCR beta were amplified from RNA transcripts. With the HTBI primer set, the TCR CDR3 went through a first round of RT-PCR. TCRdb used MiXCR to reprocess the multiplex PCR reads, holding one entry per CDR3 protein. The sample consists of a few hundred thousand distinct CDR3 sequences, roughly an eighth of them appearing once. Across 18 months, stable Graves' hyperthyroidism was marked by no progression to ophthalmopathy. Uncontrolled infection, other autoimmune disease, pregnancy and lactation each barred patients from inclusion. This receptor was obtained from a woman aged 18-30 years with Graves' hyperthyroidism. The sequenced sample was blood. The rearrangement uses TRBV7-3 and TRBJ2-2; 10 bases map to TRBD2. CDR3 sequence: CASSGGVAGGTGELFF. CDR3 bases: TGTGCCAGCAGCGGGGGAGTAGCGGGAGGCACCGGGGAGCTGTTTTTT.